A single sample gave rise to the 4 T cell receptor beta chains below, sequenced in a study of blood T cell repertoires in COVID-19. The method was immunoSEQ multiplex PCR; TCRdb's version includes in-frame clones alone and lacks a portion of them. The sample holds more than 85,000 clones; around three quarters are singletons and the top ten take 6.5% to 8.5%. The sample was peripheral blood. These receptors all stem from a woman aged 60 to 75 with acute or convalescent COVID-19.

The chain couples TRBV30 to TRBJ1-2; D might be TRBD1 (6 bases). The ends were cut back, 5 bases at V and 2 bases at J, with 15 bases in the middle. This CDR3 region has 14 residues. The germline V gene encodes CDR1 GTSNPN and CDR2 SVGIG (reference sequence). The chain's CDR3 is CAWGQGIQNYGYTF. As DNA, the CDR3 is TGTGCCTGGGGCCAGGGGATACAGAACTATGGCTACACCTTC. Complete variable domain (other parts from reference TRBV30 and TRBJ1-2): SQTIHQWPATLVQPVGSPLSLECTVEGTSNPNLYWYRQAAGRGLQLLFYSVGIGQISSEVPQNLSASRPQDRQFILSSKKLLLSDSGFYLCAWGQGIQNYGYTFGSGTRLTVV.

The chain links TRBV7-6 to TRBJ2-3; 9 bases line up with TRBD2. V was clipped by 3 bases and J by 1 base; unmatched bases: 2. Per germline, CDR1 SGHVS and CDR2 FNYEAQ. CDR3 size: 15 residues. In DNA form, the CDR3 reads TGTGCCAGCAGCTTGCTAGCGGGGCGCACAGATACGCAGTATTTT. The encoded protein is CASSLLAGRTDTQYF.

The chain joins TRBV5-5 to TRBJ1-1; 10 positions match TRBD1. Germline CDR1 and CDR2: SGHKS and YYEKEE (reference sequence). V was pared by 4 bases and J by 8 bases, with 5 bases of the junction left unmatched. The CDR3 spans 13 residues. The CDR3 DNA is TGTGCCAGCAGCACGGGACAGGGGACAGAAGCTTTCTTT. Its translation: CASSTGQGTEAFF.

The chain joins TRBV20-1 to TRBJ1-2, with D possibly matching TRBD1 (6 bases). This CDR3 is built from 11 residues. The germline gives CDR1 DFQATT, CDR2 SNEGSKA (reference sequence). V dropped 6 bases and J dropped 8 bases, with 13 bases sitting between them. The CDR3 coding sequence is TGCAGTGCAAACAGGGTAGGGGGCTACACCTTC. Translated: CSANRVGGYTF.